Presented here are 3 T cell receptor beta chains from one specimen sequenced in a study of blood T cell repertoires in COVID-19 (dated by TCRdb to 2019 to 2021). Library method: the immunoSEQ multiplex PCR assay. Sourced from immuneACCESS, this table was stored by TCRdb with only in-frame sequences that have V and J called. A share of the clones is absent; for the studies checked, an unresolved V gene accounts for under half, and the remainder has no known explanation. The sample table lists approximately 28,000 clones, about 88% of them with a count of one. The ten largest clones represent around 8.2% of the sample. The specimen sequenced was peripheral blood. These TCRs come from a man between 70 and 80 years old with active or convalescent COVID-19.

This chain uses TRBV6-1 with TRBJ1-2, with TRBD1 matching over 8 bases. The CDR3 is made up of 15 amino acids. Trimming removed 1 base from V and 4 bases from J; junction bases left unmatched: 5. Per the germline V gene, CDR1 is MNHNS and CDR2 is SASEGT. The CDR3 here is CASSEGWGTGYGYTF. The CDR3 coding sequence is TGTGCCAGCAGTGAAGGCTGGGGGACAGGCTATGGCTACACCTTC.

The V and J genes are TRBV9 and TRBJ1-2; D may be TRBD1 (6 bases). Germline-derived CDR1 and CDR2 are SGDLS and YYNGEE. CDR3 length equals 15 residues. V was pared by 7 bases and J by 5 bases, with 21 bases between. Written as DNA, the CDR3 is TGTGCCAGCCGCGGGGGCGGGGAGGAGGGGTATGGCTACACCTTC. As protein: CASRGGGEEGYGYTF.

V is TRBV28 and J is TRBJ1-1; TRBD1 matches 8 bases. The germline V gene encodes CDR1 MDHEN and CDR2 SYDVKM. The CDR3 extends over 14 amino acids. Unmatched junction bases numbered 3, after V lost 3 bases and J lost 3 bases. The CDR3 bases are TGTGCCAGCAGTTTCAGGGGGCGGGACACTGAAGCTTTCTTT. This codes for CASSFRGRDTEAFF. Drawing the rest from reference TRBV28 and TRBJ1-1, the complete variable domain is DVKVTQSSRYLVKRTGEKVFLECVQDMDHENMFWYRQDPGLGLRLIYFSYDVKMKEKGDIPEGYSVSREKKERFSLILESASTNQTSMYLCASSFRGRDTEAFFGQGTRLTVV.